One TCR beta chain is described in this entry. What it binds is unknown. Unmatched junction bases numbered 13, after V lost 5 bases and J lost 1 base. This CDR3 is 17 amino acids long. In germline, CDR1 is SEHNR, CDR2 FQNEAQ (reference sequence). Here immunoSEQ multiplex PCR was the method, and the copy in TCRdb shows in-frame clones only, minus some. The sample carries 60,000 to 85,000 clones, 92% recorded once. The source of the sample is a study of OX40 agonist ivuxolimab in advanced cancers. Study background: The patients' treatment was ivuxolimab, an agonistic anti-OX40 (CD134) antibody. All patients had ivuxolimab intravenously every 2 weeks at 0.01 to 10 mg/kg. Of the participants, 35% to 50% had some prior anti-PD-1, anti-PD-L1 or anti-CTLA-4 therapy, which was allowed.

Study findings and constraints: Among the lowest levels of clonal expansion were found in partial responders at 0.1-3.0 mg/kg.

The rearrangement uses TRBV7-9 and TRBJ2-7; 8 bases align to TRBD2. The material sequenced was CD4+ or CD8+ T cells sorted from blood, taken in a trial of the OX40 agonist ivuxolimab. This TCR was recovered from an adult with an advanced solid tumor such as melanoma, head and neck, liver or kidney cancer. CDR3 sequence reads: CASSSIGWASGSYEQYF. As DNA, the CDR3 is TGTGCCAGCAGCAGTATAGGCTGGGCTAGCGGGTCCTACGAGCAGTACTTC. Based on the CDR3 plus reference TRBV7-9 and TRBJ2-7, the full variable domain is DTGVSQNPRHKITKRGQNVTFRCDPISEHNRLYWYRQTLGQGPEFLTYFQNEAQLEKSRLLSDRFSAERPKGSFSTLEIQRTEQGDSAMYLCASSSIGWASGSYEQYFGPGTRLTVT.